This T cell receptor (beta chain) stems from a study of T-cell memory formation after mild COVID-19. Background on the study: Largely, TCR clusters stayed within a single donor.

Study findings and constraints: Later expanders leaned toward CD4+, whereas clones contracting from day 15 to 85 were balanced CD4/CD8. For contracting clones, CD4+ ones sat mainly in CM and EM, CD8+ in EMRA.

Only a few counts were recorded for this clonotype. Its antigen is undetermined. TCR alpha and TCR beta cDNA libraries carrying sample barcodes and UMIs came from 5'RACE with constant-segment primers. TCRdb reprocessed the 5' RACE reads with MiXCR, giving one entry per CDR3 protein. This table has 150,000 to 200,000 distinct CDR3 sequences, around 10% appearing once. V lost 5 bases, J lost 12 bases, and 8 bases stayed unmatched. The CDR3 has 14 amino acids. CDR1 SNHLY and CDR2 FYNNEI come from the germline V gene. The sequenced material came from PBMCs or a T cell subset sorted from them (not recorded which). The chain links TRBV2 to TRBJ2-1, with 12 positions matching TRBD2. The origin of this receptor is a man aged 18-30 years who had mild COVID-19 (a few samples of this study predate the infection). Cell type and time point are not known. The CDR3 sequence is CASSPLAGGQRQFF. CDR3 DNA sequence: TGTGCCAGCAGTCCTCTAGCGGGGGGGCAACGGCAGTTCTTC.